The T cell receptor beta chain described here comes from a study of CD4+ T cells in melanoma. General study points: A reported correlation linked neoantigen-specific CD4+ T cells to CD8+, macrophage and B cell function. Diverse differentiation states were reported for melanoma neoantigen-specific CD4+ T cells.

This CDR3 is built from 15 residues. Trimming removed 4 bases from V and 2 bases from J, with 15 bases in between. Germline V CDR1 and CDR2: SGHDT, YYEEEE. Turning to this clone: Its matching antigen is unknown.

TCRdb's copy holds only in-frame clones and misses some; the assay was immunoSEQ multiplex PCR. The sample has around 10,000 clones, approximately 61% seen once. The clonotype comes from a human donor with melanoma. Sample: cells from a culture (not recorded whether cultured in vitro). The chain combines TRBV5-6 with TRBJ1-2; D gene uncertain. The CDR3 is CASSPGPNSNYGYTF. The CDR3 DNA reads TGTGCCAGCAGCCCCGGACCGAACTCGAACTATGGCTACACCTTC.